This is a list of T cell receptor beta chains from one sample in a study of breast tumors, draining lymph nodes, adjacent tissues. TCRdb re-analysed the multiplex PCR reads in MiXCR, keeping a single row per CDR3 protein. The data contain about 220,000 distinct CDR3 sequences, approximately 36% of them seen just once; the ten biggest clones take up approximately 3.3%. The sequenced sample was axillary lymph node tissue. The source is a female donor with breast cancer. Some clones in this sample may be carry-over from other donors' samples. Each CDR3 is given with its conserved first and last residue.

v_gene | CDR3aa
TRBV9 | CASSVEGLIGTDYGYTF
TRBV6-5 | CASNPRRTANYGYTF
TRBV19 | CASSMGGNEQFF
TRBV6-5 | CASSWRRGTDTQYF
TRBV6-1 | CASKKRGDTGELFF
TRBV6-5 | CASSYTGGVGEQYF
TRBV5-1 | CASSLVYEQYF
TRBV30 | CAWQSDRLTDTQYF
TRBV20-1 | CSVTGGRRDTQYF
TRBV6-2/TRBV6-3 | CASSRISSGANVLTF
TRBV12-5 | CASGPGGIEETQYF
TRBV10-3 | CAIRSTSGRAGNEQFF
TRBV4-2 | CASSENTEAFF
TRBV14 | CASSIGWSATYEQYF
TRBV7-2 | CASSLGGGRYNEQFF
TRBV20-1 | CSASPTGTHGADTQYF
TRBV10-3 | CAIRPGTTYEQYF
TRBV4-2 | CASSQEPGRTEAFF
TRBV20-1 | CSAQSDRGKDEQYF
TRBV20-1 | CSASPISYNEQFF
TRBV15 | CATSRDMGLNTEAFF
TRBV4-2 | CASSQEDLYNEQFF
TRBV7-2 | CASSLDPLGAGGYPF
TRBV5-1 | CASSLGQGNTGELFF
TRBV6-1 | CASSAMDRGGEKLFF
TRBV6-1 | CASTRVGTNEKLFF
TRBV7-6 | CASSLGWVNTEAFF
TRBV30 | CAWRRGSYNEQFF
TRBV29-1 | CSVEPGRQTQYF
TRBV11-3 | CASSLDPGFSGLSYNEQFF
TRBV20-1 | CSALNQGNQPQHF
TRBV5-5 | CASSKGTGRSTNEKLFF
TRBV5-1 | CASSLDTHNEKLFF
TRBV7-8 | CASSLAAGQGTFGTEAFF
TRBV5-1 | CASSLFRGSDGYTF
TRBV9 | CASSVLADTGELFF
TRBV5-1 | CASSPAGGKGYTF
TRBV11-3 | CASRHDRDSERYF
TRBV6-5 | CASSSTGKDTQYF
TRBV29-1 | CSVAQGASNEKLFF
TRBV3-1 | CASSQSGQGGRAQYF
TRBV20-1 | CSARAGYGYTF
TRBV3-1 | CASSRGHNEQFF
TRBV9 | CASRRCGDTRYQPQHF
TRBV2 | CASSFTGTGHEKLFF
TRBV6-5 | CASSHGSSGIQYF
TRBV25-1 | CASSEWRASRNTDTQYF